This TCR beta chain was retrieved from a study of T cells in Graves' hyperthyroidism and ophthalmopathy. Study-wide findings and caveats: Before onset, ophthalmopathy was predicted by the model a median roughly 6.4 months earlier.

This clonotype was picked up a small number of times. Its matching antigen is unknown. With 5 bases removed from V and 6 bases from J, the gap between germline ends came to 16 bases. The CDR3 is 14 amino acids. Looked up from germline, CDR1 is SGHAT and CDR2 is FQNNGV. Researchers took RNA transcripts and amplified the TCR beta CDR3 regions from them. The primer set for the first-round RT-PCR of the TCR CDR3 was HTBI. A single record per CDR3 protein comes from TCRdb applying MiXCR to the multiplex PCR reads. This sample has more than 450,000 distinct CDR3 sequences, with less than 20% found just once.

The rearrangement uses TRBV11-2 and TRBJ1-1; possibly TRBD1 for D (5 bases). The sample was blood. The receptor's source is a man aged 40-50 years with Graves' ophthalmopathy. DNA for the CDR3: TGTGCCAGCAGCCTGACAGACAAGGGAGCTGAAGCTTTCTTT. This sequence encodes CASSLTDKGAEAFF.